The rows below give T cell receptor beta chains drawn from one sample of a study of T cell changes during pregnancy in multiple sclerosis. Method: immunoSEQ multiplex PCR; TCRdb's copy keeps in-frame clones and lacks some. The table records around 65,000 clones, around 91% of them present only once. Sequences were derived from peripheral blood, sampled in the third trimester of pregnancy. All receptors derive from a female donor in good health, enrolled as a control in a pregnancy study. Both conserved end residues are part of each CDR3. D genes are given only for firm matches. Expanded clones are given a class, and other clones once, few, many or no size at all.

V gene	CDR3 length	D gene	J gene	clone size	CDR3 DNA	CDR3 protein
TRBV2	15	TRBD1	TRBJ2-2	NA	TGTGCCAGCACCTCCAGTGGGACAGGGACCGGGGAGCTGTTTTTT	CASTSSGTGTGELFF
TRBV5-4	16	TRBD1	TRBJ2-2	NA	TGTGCCAGCAGCTTGGGGGGACAGGGCTACACCGGGGAGCTGTTTTTT	CASSLGGQGYTGELFF
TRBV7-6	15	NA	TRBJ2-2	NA	TGTGCCAGCAGCTTGCGAGGGGGGGCGACCGGGGAGCTGTTTTTT	CASSLRGGATGELFF
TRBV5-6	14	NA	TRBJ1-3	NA	TGTGCCAGCAGCTTGATCGAGTCTGGAAACACCATATATTTT	CASSLIESGNTIYF
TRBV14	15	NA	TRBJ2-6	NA	TGTGCCAGCAGCTTTACAGGGACCGGGGCCAACGTCCTGACTTTC	CASSFTGTGANVLTF
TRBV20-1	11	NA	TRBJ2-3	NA	TGCAGTGCACGTACAGGGCCTCTGGAGTATTTT	CSARTGPLEYF
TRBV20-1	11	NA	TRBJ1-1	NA	TGCAGTGCTACCCAGAACACTGAAGCTTTCTTT	CSATQNTEAFF
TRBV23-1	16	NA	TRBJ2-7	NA	TGCGCCACCGAGCTTCGGGCGGGGGCGATGCCCTACGAGCAGTACTTC	CATELRAGAMPYEQYF
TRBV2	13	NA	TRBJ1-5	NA	TGTGCCAGCAGTGCAGGGACAAATCAGCCCCAGCATTTT	CASSAGTNQPQHF
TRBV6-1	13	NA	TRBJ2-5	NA	TGTGCCAGCAGTGGGACACCCCAAGAGACCCAGTACTTC	CASSGTPQETQYF
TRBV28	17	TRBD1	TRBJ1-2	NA	TGTGCCAGCAGTTTTTCGGTAACAGGGGAAGCTAACTATGGCTACACCTTC	CASSFSVTGEANYGYTF
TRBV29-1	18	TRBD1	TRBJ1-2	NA	TGCAGCGTTGAGATATCGTTAGGACAGGGCCAAACTAACTATGGCTACACCTTC	CSVEISLGQGQTNYGYTF
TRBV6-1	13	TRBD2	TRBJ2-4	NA	TGTGCCAGCAGGGGACTAGCGGGGGAGAGTCAGTACTTC	CASRGLAGESQYF
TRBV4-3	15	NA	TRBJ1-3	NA	TGCGCCAGCAGCCAAACAGTCTTCTCTGGAAACACCATATATTTT	CASSQTVFSGNTIYF
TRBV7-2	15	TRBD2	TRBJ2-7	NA	TGTGCCAGCAGCGTTAGCGGGGTAGGGTTCTACGAGCAGTACTTC	CASSVSGVGFYEQYF
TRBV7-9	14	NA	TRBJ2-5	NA	TGTGCCAGCAGCGACGAGGGGGGGCGAAAGACCCAGTACTTC	CASSDEGGRKTQYF
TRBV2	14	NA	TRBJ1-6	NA	TGTGCCACCTCATTAAGGGGCGAAAATTCACCCCTCCACTTT	CATSLRGENSPLHF
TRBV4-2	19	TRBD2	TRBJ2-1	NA	TGTGCCAGCAGCCAACCCTCTAGCGGGGGTACTTTCACCTACAATGAGCAGTTCTTC	CASSQPSSGGTFTYNEQFF
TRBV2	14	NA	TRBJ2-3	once	TGTGCCAGCGGCCGGACTCTGCTCACAGATACGCAGTATTTT	CASGRTLLTDTQYF
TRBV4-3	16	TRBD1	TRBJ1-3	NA	TGCGCCAGCAGCCAAGATTACAGGGGGCTCGGAAACACCATATATTTT	CASSQDYRGLGNTIYF
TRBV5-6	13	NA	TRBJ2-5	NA	TGTGCCAGCAGCTTAATGTATCGAGAGACCCAGTACTTC	CASSLMYRETQYF
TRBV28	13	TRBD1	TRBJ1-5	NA	TGTGCCAGCAGTCGGACAGGGTGGGGGCCCCAGCATTTT	CASSRTGWGPQHF
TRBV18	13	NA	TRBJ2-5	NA	TGTGCCAGCTCACCGGGCCTGAGAGAGACCCAGTACTTC	CASSPGLRETQYF
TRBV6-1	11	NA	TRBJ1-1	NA	TGTGCCAGCAGCCGCAGTGATGAAGCTTTCTTT	CASSRSDEAFF